This T cell receptor beta chain derives from a study of blood T cell repertoires in COVID-19. Overall study: T cells, B-cell-depleted T cells, or PBMCs supplied cDNA or gDNA.

Only in-frame clones appear in the TCRdb table, and some are missing; sequencing was by immunoSEQ multiplex PCR. Of about 210,000 clones listed, 75% to 90% are singletons. In this sample, this clone turned up a few times. At one end, the junction sequence differs from germline, possibly due to a read error. CDR1 and CDR2 from the germline V gene are SGHNT and YYREEE (reference sequence). CDR3 length equals 13 residues. The genes are TRBV5-4 and TRBJ1-2; D remains unclear. The source material was peripheral blood. The receptor comes from a woman aged 40-49 years with acute or convalescent COVID-19. The CDR3 sequence: CASTLDGIGGYTF. As DNA, the CDR3 is TGTGCCAGCACCTTGGACGGGATTGGTGGCTACACCTTC.